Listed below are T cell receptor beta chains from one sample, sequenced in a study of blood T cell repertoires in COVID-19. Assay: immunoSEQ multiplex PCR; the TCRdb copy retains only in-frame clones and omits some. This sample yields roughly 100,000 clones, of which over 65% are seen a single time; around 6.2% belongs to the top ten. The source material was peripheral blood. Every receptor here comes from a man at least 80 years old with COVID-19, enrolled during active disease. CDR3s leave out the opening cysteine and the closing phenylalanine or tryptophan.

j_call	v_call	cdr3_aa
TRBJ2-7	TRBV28	ASSSWDRASYEQY
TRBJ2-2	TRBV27	ASKTAGLAGGNTGELF
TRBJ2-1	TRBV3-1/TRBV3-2	ASSSGLAGVNEQF
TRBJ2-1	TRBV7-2	ASSPLAGAYNEQF
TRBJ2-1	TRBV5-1	ASSSTSPSRGEQF
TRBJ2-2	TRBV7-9	ASSLALAANTGELF
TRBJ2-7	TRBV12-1	ASSFARGSRDYRILTQY
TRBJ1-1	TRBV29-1	SGGQENTEAF
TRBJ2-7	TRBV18	ASSPIRGSYEQY
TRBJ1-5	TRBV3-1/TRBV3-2	ASSQDGTGIYSNQPQH
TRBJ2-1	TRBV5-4	ASTMTSGGGSYNEQF
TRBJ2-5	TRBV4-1	ASSQLPGSQETQY
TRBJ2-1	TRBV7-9	ASSLLGDSRRSEQF
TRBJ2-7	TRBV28	ASSSSGTGLGEQY
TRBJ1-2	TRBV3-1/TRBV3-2	ASSQGTGTYGYT
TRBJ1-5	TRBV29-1	SVEEGGGQPQH
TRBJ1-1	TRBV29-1	SVEGGADTEAF
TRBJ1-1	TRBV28	ASSLAGRNTEAF
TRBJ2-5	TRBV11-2	ASSPGQGLSKETQY
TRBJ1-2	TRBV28	ASRWTGGNYGYT
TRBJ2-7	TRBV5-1	ASSWNSDSSYEQY
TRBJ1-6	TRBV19	ASSRGDRTNSPLH
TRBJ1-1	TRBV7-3	ASSLEGTNTEAF
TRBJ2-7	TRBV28	ASSLQGHTYDEQY
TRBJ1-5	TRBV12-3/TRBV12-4	ASSFERQPQH
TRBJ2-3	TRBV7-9	ASSLGFGGSSTDTQY
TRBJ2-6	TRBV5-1	ASSFQDRPGANVLT
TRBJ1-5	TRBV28	ASRQGASQPQH
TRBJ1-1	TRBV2	ASSEGTGAMIEAF
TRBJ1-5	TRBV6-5	ASRGTGASNQPQH
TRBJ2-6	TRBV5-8	ASSFHWSSGANVLT
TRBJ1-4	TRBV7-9	ASSPDMSGTNEKLF
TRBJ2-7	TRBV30	AWRDDPGGSSYEQY
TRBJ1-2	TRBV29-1	SVATGSLYGYT
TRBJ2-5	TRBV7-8	ASSLEATGQETQY
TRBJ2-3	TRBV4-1	ASSRIGLAGEGTQY
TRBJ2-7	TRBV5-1	ASSFIGRGGYEQY
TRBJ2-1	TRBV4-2	ASSQDAAGRDEQF
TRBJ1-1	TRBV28	ASSSGGHSYGDTEAF
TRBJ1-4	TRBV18	ASSPQPGQGSEKLF
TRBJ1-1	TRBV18	ASSQSWDRAGTEAF
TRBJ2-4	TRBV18	ASSPPGLAGAKNIQY